The 12 T cell receptor beta chains presented below share a single source sample, sequenced in a study of vaccination and CD4 T cells after COVID-19. The Oncomine TCR Beta short-read assay sequenced DNA from cultured CD4+ T cells. TCRdb re-derived calls from the PCR reads in MiXCR, one entry per CDR3 protein. The sample contains 13,000 to 15,000 distinct CDR3 sequences, 29% of which appear only once. Described treatment: approximately 10-day PBMC culture with coronavirus spike peptide pools or control peptides (ViraFEST assay). The antigens for these receptors are not known. Sequenced here: CD4+ T cells from blood, cultured in vitro, sampled before SARS-CoV-2 vaccination. Receptors originate from a human donor who received a COVID-19 vaccine.

This clonotype has just one count. The rearrangement links TRBV4-2 to TRBJ1-5; tentative D call: TRBD1 (6 bases). V lost 0 bases and J lost 0, with 30 bases in between. The CDR3 extends over 23 amino acids. CDR1 and CDR2 (germline): LGHNA, YNFKEQ. CDR3 amino acids: CASSQESPRGPYRALDSNQPQHF. The CDR3 DNA reads TGTGCCAGCAGCCAAGAAAGCCCCCGCGGCCCCTACAGGGCCTTGGATAGCAATCAGCCCCAGCATTTT.

This clonotype has just one count. The chain employs TRBV10-3 and TRBJ2-1; TRBD2 might be the D (6 bases). Germline CDR1 ENHRY, CDR2 SYGVKD. CDR3 length equals 13 residues. With 5 bases removed from V and 5 bases from J, the gap between germline ends came to 10 bases. The CDR3 is CAISLGLNNEQFF. CDR3 DNA sequence: TGTGCCATCAGTTTAGGACTAAACAATGAGCAGTTCTTC.

This clonotype was recorded a few times. V usage is TRBV11-3 and J usage is TRBJ2-5; TRBD2 aligns across 9 bases. Germline CDR1 SGHNT, CDR2 YENEEA. V shed 5 bases, J shed 3 bases, and the junction held 13 bases outside the gene matches. CDR3 length: 17 amino acids. This CDR3 reads CASSPSFGQRGEETQYF. As DNA, the CDR3 is TGTGCCAGCAGCCCCTCCTTTGGCCAGCGGGGGGAAGAGACCCAGTACTTC.

This chain joins TRBV2 and TRBJ1-4; a possible D gene is TRBD1 (5 bases). Trimming shortened V by 3 bases and J by 8 bases, and 13 bases separated the two germline ends. The germline CDR1 and CDR2 sequences are SNHLY and FYNNEI. The CDR3 is made up of 14 amino acids. CDR3 in DNA: TGTGCCAGCAGTGACATGCAGGGTAGGGAAAAACTGTTTTTT. It encodes CASSDMQGREKLFF. The full variable domain, its missing parts supplied by reference TRBV2 and TRBJ1-4, is EPEVTQTPSHQVTQMGQEVILRCVPISNHLYFYWYRQILGQKVEFLVSFYNNEISEKSEIFDDQFSVERPDGSNFTLKIRSTKLEDSAMYFCASSDMQGREKLFFGSGTQLSVL.

The table lists this clonotype with a few counts. The CDR3 bases are TGCAGTGCTAGAGTAGACACCTCCTACGAGCAGTACTTC. Its protein is CSARVDTSYEQYF. The chain uses TRBV20-1 and TRBJ2-7; D ambiguous. This CDR3 comprises 13 residues. V was pared by 1 base and J by 0 bases, with 7 bases between. Germline V gene data show CDR1 as DFQATT and CDR2 as SNEGSKA (reference sequence).

V is TRBV10-3 and J is TRBJ1-2; no clear D gene. V lost 0 bases and J 8 bases, leaving 13 bases between the germline ends. The CDR3 sequence is 14 residues long. Germline V lookup: CDR1 ENHRY, CDR2 SYGVKD. CDR3 DNA: TGTGCCATCAGTGAGTCGCTCCTGGGATACGGCTACACCTTC. Its protein is CAISESLLGYGYTF.

This clonotype showed up just a few times. This chain joins TRBV5-8 and TRBJ2-5; 8 bases match TRBD2. Germline V gene sequence: CDR1 SGHTS, CDR2 YDEGEE. The CDR3 extends over 17 amino acids. V lost 7 bases and J lost 4; bases outside the gene matches: 18. CDR3 nucleotides: TGTGCCAGCCAGCCGTGGCGCGGGGGGATTTCTGGAGAGACCCAGTACTTC. Its translation: CASQPWRGGISGETQYF.

The V and J genes are TRBV23-1 and TRBJ2-2, with 10 bases lining up with TRBD2. TRBV23-1 is identified as an open reading frame with a role that is uncertain. Losses at the gene ends were 2 bases for V and 6 bases for J; bases not matched to a gene: 15. The CDR3 extends over 19 amino acids. CDR3 loop: CASSQTSGAAGGSAGELFF. Written as DNA, the CDR3 is TGCGCCAGCAGTCAAACCTCAGGGGCAGCGGGGGGGTCCGCCGGGGAGCTGTTTTTT.

The chain carries TRBV5-6 and TRBJ2-5; tentative D call: TRBD1 (6 bases). V dropped 1 base and J dropped 0 bases, with 10 bases sitting between them. CDR3 length: 15 amino acids. Germline V gives CDR1 SGHDT, CDR2 YYEEEE. The chain's CDR3 is CASSLKDSDQETQYF. In DNA, the CDR3 is TGTGCCAGCAGCTTGAAGGACAGTGACCAAGAGACCCAGTACTTC.

The chain combines TRBV24-1 with TRBJ2-3, with 8 bases identical to TRBD1. Germline CDR1 is KGHDR and CDR2 is SFDVKD. The V gene end was trimmed by 5 bases and the J gene end by 3 bases; junction bases not matched to a gene: 9. CDR3 size: 16 residues. For the CDR3, the DNA is TGTGCCACCAGTGCCCTTGGACAGGGTGGGACAGATACGCAGTATTTT. This sequence encodes CATSALGQGGTDTQYF.

This chain connects TRBV30 to TRBJ1-5; possibly TRBD1 for D (6 bases). The CDR3 is made up of 13 amino acids. The V gene lost 2 bases and the J gene lost 7 bases, with 12 bases spanning the gap. Germline assignment: CDR1 GTSNPN and CDR2 SVGIG (reference sequence). CDR3 in DNA: TGTGCCTGGAGTACCAGGGGAGGACAGCCCCAGCATTTT. Translating it yields CAWSTRGGQPQHF.

This chain links TRBV10-3 with TRBJ1-2; 8 bases are a match to TRBD1. From germline, CDR1 is ENHRY and CDR2 SYGVKD. The CDR3 is 14 amino acids. The J segment lost 8 bases and the V segment lost 6 bases, leaving 11 bases of the junction unmatched. The chain's CDR3 is CAIRVEDRVRGYTF. As DNA, the CDR3 is TGTGCCATCAGGGTCGAGGACAGGGTGCGGGGCTACACCTTC.